A selection of T cell receptor beta chains follows, all from one sample in a study of T cells in Graves' hyperthyroidism and ophthalmopathy. Using its own MiXCR run on the multiplex PCR reads, TCRdb lists one record per CDR3 protein. This table holds 300,000 to 350,000 distinct CDR3 sequences, 16% found once. The source material was blood. Receptor source: a man aged 25 to 45 with Graves' hyperthyroidism. CDR3s include the opening cysteine and the closing phenylalanine or tryptophan. D genes are given only for firm matches. Clone size, where shown, is once, few, many, or a class for clones that have expanded.

J	V	D	size	CDR3	DNA
TRBJ2-1	TRBV4-2	TRBD2	few	CASSQEGAGDSYNEQFF	TGTGCCAGCAGCCAAGAGGGAGCGGGAGACTCCTACAATGAGCAGTTCTTC
TRBJ1-1	TRBV12-3/TRBV12-4	-	many	CASSFDGADTEAFF	TGTGCCAGCAGTTTCGATGGGGCGGACACTGAAGCTTTCTTT
TRBJ2-7	TRBV25-1	TRBD2	-	CVQRGTSIYEQYF	TGTGTCCAGCGGGGGACTAGCATCTACGAGCAGTACTTC
TRBJ2-3	TRBV28	TRBD2	many	CASEGIVAGEVDTQYF	TGTGCCAGCGAGGGGATCGTAGCGGGAGAGGTAGATACGCAGTATTTT
TRBJ2-3	TRBV20-1	-	many	CSASPSRTDTQYF	TGCAGTGCTAGCCCCTCTCGCACAGATACGCAGTATTTT
TRBJ2-3	TRBV6-6	TRBD2	many	CASSYSHYGLGTNTDTQYF	TGTGCCAGCAGTTACTCCCACTACGGACTAGGCACCAACACAGATACGCAGTATTTT
TRBJ2-1	TRBV11-2	-	many	CASRTGSLEQFF	TGTGCCAGCCGCACGGGGAGTTTAGAGCAGTTCTTC
TRBJ1-1	TRBV10-3	-	-	CAISESRTEAFF	TGTGCCATCAGTGAGTCACGGACTGAAGCTTTCTTT
TRBJ1-4	TRBV6-1	-	few	CASSPGGWINEKLFF	TGTGCCAGCAGTCCCGGGGGGTGGATTAATGAAAAACTGTTTTTT
TRBJ2-1	TRBV20-1	-	many	CSARDERTANEQFF	TGCAGTGCTAGAGATGAAAGGACAGCTAATGAGCAGTTCTTC
TRBJ2-6	TRBV28	TRBD1	many	CASSPYRGSGANVLTF	TGTGCCAGCAGTCCCTACAGGGGCTCTGGGGCCAACGTCCTGACTTTC
TRBJ2-2	TRBV3-1	-	-	CASSQDQEIRAYLSTGELFF	TGTGCCAGCAGCCAAGATCAAGAAATTCGGGCCTACCTATCCACCGGGGAGCTGTTTTTT
TRBJ2-7	TRBV5-1	-	many	CASRPISGRSYEQYF	TGCGCCAGCAGGCCGATTAGCGGACGCTCCTACGAGCAGTACTTC
TRBJ2-5	TRBV3-1	-	many	CASSQDGGMGETQYF	TGTGCCAGCAGCCAAGATGGCGGGATGGGAGAGACCCAGTACTTC
TRBJ2-3	TRBV19	-	-	CASSIGSGADTQYF	TGTGCCAGTAGTATAGGAAGCGGCGCAGATACGCAGTATTTT
TRBJ1-4	TRBV7-6	TRBD1	few	CASSSLDREANEKLFF	TGTGCCAGCAGCTCGCTCGACAGGGAAGCTAATGAAAAACTGTTTTTT
TRBJ2-1	TRBV9	TRBD1	few	CASSQLGQGSNEQFF	TGTGCCAGCAGCCAACTGGGACAGGGGTCCAATGAGCAGTTCTTC
TRBJ1-1	TRBV20-1	-	-	CSAILGAFTEAFF	TGCAGTGCTATTCTGGGGGCGTTCACTGAAGCTTTCTTT
TRBJ2-7	TRBV11-3	TRBD2	many	CASSPGGGSPWGSYEQYF	TGTGCCAGCAGCCCAGGCGGGGGGTCACCCTGGGGCTCCTACGAGCAGTACTTC
TRBJ2-1	TRBV12-3/TRBV12-4	TRBD2	-	CASSPVPSGEEQFF	TGTGCCAGCAGTCCGGTCCCTAGCGGGGAGGAGCAGTTCTTC
TRBJ1-1	TRBV25-1	TRBD1	many	CASKATGPAFF	TGTGCCAGCAAGGCGACAGGGCCAGCTTTCTTT
TRBJ1-5	TRBV28	-	many	CASSSGRRGLHQPQHF	TGTGCCAGCAGTTCCGGCCGTCGAGGGCTCCATCAGCCCCAGCATTTT
TRBJ1-4	TRBV24-1	TRBD1	few	CATSVHRGAYIVGNEKLFF	TGTGCCACCAGTGTTCACAGGGGCGCCTATATTGTAGGGAATGAAAAACTGTTTTTT
TRBJ2-3	TRBV25-1	-	-	CASSAPTSTDTQYF	TGTGCCAGCAGCGCCCCAACTAGCACAGATACGCAGTATTTT
TRBJ2-1	TRBV12-3/TRBV12-4	TRBD2	few	CASSHPTSGSPYNEQFF	TGTGCCAGCAGCCACCCGACTAGCGGGAGTCCCTACAATGAGCAGTTCTTC
TRBJ2-3	TRBV29-1	TRBD1	few	CSVGWDRGRDTQYF	TGCAGCGTTGGTTGGGACAGGGGACGGGATACGCAGTATTTT
TRBJ1-2	TRBV7-2	-	many	CASSSRGGYGYTF	TGTGCCAGCAGCTCCCGAGGAGGGTATGGCTACACCTTC
TRBJ2-1	TRBV15	-	few	CATSRKGGIINEQFF	TGTGCCACCAGCAGAAAAGGCGGAATAATAAATGAGCAGTTCTTC
TRBJ2-7	TRBV6-1	-	few	CASTPTFYEQYF	TGTGCCAGCACTCCAACCTTCTACGAGCAGTACTTC
TRBJ1-2	TRBV20-1	-	many	CSARDPNIDGYTF	TGCAGTGCTAGAGATCCCAACATAGATGGCTACACCTTC
TRBJ2-3	TRBV9	-	-	CASSVYDRSHTDTQYF	TGTGCCAGCAGCGTATACGACAGGTCCCACACAGATACGCAGTATTTT
TRBJ1-3	TRBV5-1	-	-	CASSLDPAGNTIYF	TGCGCCAGCAGCTTGGACCCCGCCGGAAACACCATATATTTT
TRBJ1-1	TRBV20-1	-	few	CSARDETGAFF	TGCAGTGCTAGAGATGAGACAGGAGCCTTCTTT
TRBJ2-5	TRBV12-3/TRBV12-4	-	few	CASSSGVATQYF	TGTGCCAGCAGTTCAGGGGTTGCGACCCAGTACTTC
TRBJ2-3	TRBV7-8	TRBD2	many	CASSLSGLAGVGDTQYF	TGTGCCAGCAGCTTATCTGGACTAGCGGGAGTGGGGGATACGCAGTATTTT
TRBJ2-2	TRBV5-1	-	-	CAGSLEQATGELFF	TGCGCCGGCAGCTTAGAACAGGCCACCGGGGAGCTGTTTTTT
TRBJ2-6	TRBV19	-	-	CATQEGRANVLTF	TGTGCCACCCAGGAGGGTAGGGCCAACGTCCTGACTTTC
TRBJ1-2	TRBV7-9	-	few	CASSLVTGSLYGYTF	TGTGCCAGCAGCTTAGTAACCGGATCCTTGTATGGCTACACCTTC
TRBJ2-2	TRBV9	TRBD1	many	CASSVNRDRGDANTGELFF	TGTGCCAGCAGCGTGAACCGAGACAGGGGTGACGCGAACACCGGGGAGCTGTTTTTT
TRBJ2-3	TRBV13	-	many	CASSLDRNTQYF	TGTGCCAGCAGCTTAGATAGGAATACGCAGTATTTT
TRBJ1-1	TRBV5-4	-	-	CASARGVGTEAFF	TGTGCCAGCGCACGGGGAGTCGGCACTGAAGCTTTCTTT
TRBJ2-1	TRBV9	-	-	CASSVVGAEQFF	TGTGCCAGCAGCGTAGTGGGGGCTGAGCAGTTCTTC
TRBJ2-1	TRBV11-2	-	few	CASSLDGREIDEQFF	TGTGCCAGCAGCTTAGATGGTCGGGAGATCGATGAGCAGTTCTTC
TRBJ2-3	TRBV27	TRBD2	many	CASSPVSGGRRDTQYF	TGTGCCAGCAGTCCCGTTAGCGGGGGTAGGAGAGATACGCAGTATTTT
TRBJ2-3	TRBV4-1	-	few	CASSHPESGPTDTQYF	TGCGCCAGCAGCCACCCGGAGTCTGGACCCACAGATACGCAGTATTTT
TRBJ2-4	TRBV19	-	few	CASSTYNLAKNIQYF	TGTGCCAGTAGTACGTACAATCTAGCCAAAAACATTCAGTACTTC
TRBJ2-7	TRBV24-1	-	many	CATPSVKTYSYEQYF	TGTGCCACCCCGTCCGTCAAGACTTACTCCTACGAGCAGTACTTC
TRBJ1-5	TRBV7-9	-	few	CASSKHDSNQPQHF	TGTGCCAGCAGCAAACACGATAGCAATCAGCCCCAGCATTTT
TRBJ1-6	TRBV7-9	-	few	CASSLLTGQSPLHF	TGTGCCAGCAGCTTACTAACAGGACAATCACCCCTCCACTTT
TRBJ1-3	TRBV4-2	-	few	CASSQRWYPGGFGNTIYF	TGTGCCAGCAGCCAAAGATGGTACCCCGGGGGTTTTGGAAACACCATATATTTT
TRBJ2-3	TRBV5-1	TRBD2	-	CASAALAGGMYF	TGCGCCAGTGCCGCTCTAGCGGGAGGAATGTATTTT
TRBJ2-4	TRBV7-9	-	many	CATFGGLAKNIQYF	TGTGCCACCTTTGGGGGTTTAGCCAAAAACATTCAGTACTTC
TRBJ2-6	TRBV12-5	-	once	CASGGIYEWTF	TGTGCTAGTGGGGGGATCTATGAATGGACTTTC
TRBJ2-5	TRBV29-1	-	few	CSVVNDRLQETQYF	TGCAGCGTTGTTAACGACAGACTACAAGAGACCCAGTACTTC
TRBJ2-7	TRBV15	-	many	CATSRATWDEQYF	TGTGCCACCAGCAGAGCGACTTGGGACGAGCAGTACTTC